The clone carrying this TCR beta chain was recorded once. This record belongs to a study of T cell changes during pregnancy in multiple sclerosis. Assay used: immunoSEQ multiplex PCR; TCRdb lists only in-frame clones, some missing. The table shows about 15,000 clones, with roughly 81% occurring only once. The CDR3 extends over 14 amino acids. Germline CDR1 reads LGHNA; CDR2 reads YSLEER. V was pared by 5 bases and J by 4 bases, with 6 bases of the junction left unmatched. This TCR was sampled from a female donor in good health, enrolled as a control in a pregnancy study. The V gene is TRBV4-3, the J gene TRBJ1-1; 8 positions agree with TRBD1. Specimen: CD8+ T cells from peripheral blood mononuclear cells, collected in the second trimester of pregnancy. CDR3 region: CASSYDRGGTEAFF. The CDR3 nucleotides read TGCGCCAGCAGCTACGACAGGGGAGGCACTGAAGCTTTCTTT.